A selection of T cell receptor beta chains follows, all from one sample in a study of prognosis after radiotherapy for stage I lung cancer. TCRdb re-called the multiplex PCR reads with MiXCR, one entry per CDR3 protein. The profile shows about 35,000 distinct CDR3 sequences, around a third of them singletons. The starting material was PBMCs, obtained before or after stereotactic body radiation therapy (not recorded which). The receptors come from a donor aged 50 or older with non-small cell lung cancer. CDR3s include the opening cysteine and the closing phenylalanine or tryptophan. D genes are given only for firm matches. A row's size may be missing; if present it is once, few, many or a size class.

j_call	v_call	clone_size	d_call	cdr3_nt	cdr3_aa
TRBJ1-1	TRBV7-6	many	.	TGTGCCAGCAGCCCGGGTCCTTCAAACACTGAAGCTTTCTTT	CASSPGPSNTEAFF
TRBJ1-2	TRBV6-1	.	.	TGTGCCAGCAGTCACGATCCGATTCTCAGTACTAACTATGGCTACACCTTC	CASSHDPILSTNYGYTF
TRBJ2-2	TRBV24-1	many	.	TGTGCCACCAGTGACTTAGAGACAGCACTCGCGAACACCGGGGAGCTGTTTTTT	CATSDLETALANTGELFF
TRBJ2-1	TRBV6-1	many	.	TGTGCCAGCAGTGAAAGCTGGAATGAGCAGTTCTTC	CASSESWNEQFF
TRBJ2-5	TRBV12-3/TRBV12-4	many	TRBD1	TGTGCCAGCAGCCACGGACAGGGGCAAGAGACCCAGTACTTC	CASSHGQGQETQYF
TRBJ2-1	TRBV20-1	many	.	TGCAGTGCCCACTCGAGTGGGGATGAGCAGTTCTTC	CSAHSSGDEQFF
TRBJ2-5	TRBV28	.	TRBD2	TGTGCCAGCAGTCTACTTCGGGAGGCCCAGTGCTTC	CASSLLREAQCF
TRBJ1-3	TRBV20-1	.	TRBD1	TGCAGTGCAACCGACAGGGTTCGTGGAAACACCATATATTTT	CSATDRVRGNTIYF
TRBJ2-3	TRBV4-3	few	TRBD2	TGCGCCAGCAGCGGACTAGCGGGGGGGCGAGATACGCAGTATTTT	CASSGLAGGRDTQYF
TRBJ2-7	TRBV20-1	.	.	TGCAGTGCTAGTACACCTCTCGTAGAGCGGGTGACCTACGAGCAGTACTTC	CSASTPLVERVTYEQYF
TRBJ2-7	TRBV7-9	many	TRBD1	TGTGCCAGCAGCTTGGGACAGGGGGAGATCTACGAGCAGTACTTC	CASSLGQGEIYEQYF
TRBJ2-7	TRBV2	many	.	TGTGCCAGCAGGCCAGGAGGGACCTACGAGCAGTACTTC	CASRPGGTYEQYF
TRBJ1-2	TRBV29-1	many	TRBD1	TGCAGCGTCTCAGGGGGGAAAATCTATGGCTACACCTTC	CSVSGGKIYGYTF
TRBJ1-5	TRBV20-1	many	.	TGCAGTGCTAGGAGAGACAGCAATCAGCCCCAGCATTTT	CSARRDSNQPQHF
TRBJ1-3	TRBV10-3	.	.	TGTGCCATCAGTGGGGAGGCGGACAGAGCAGTAGGTGACACCATATATTTT	CAISGEADRAVGDTIYF
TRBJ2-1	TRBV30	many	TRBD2	TGTGCCTGGAAGGTAGCGGGGAGCTCCTACAATGAGCAGTTCTTC	CAWKVAGSSYNEQFF
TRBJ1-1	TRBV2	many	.	TGTGCCAGCAGGGGAGGTATTGGGAGGATGAACACTGAAGCTTTCTTT	CASRGGIGRMNTEAFF
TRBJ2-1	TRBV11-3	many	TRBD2	TGTGCCAGCAGTTTGGGCGGGGGGGCTCTGAATGAGCAGTTCTTC	CASSLGGGALNEQFF
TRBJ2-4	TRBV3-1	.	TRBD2	TGTGCCAGCAGCCAAGATGGCGGGACTAGAAACATTCAGTACTTC	CASSQDGGTRNIQYF
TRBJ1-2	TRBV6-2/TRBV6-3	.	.	TGTGCCAGCAGAATCGGGCTGAACTATGGCTACACCTTC	CASRIGLNYGYTF
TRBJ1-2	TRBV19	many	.	TGTGCCAGTAGTATCTCCGGAAGAGGGGGACGGGGGCTCTTACTGAGTGGCTACACCTTC	CASSISGRGGRGLLLSGYTF
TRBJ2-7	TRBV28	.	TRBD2	TGTGCCAGCAGTTCACCCGGGGGGGCCTTCGAGCAGTACTTC	CASSSPGGAFEQYF
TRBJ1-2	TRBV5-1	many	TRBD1	TGCGCCAGCAGCCCGAGACAGGGGACCTATGGCTACACCTTC	CASSPRQGTYGYTF
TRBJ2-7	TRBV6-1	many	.	TGTGCCAGCAGAAAAACAGGATCCTACGAGCAGTACTTC	CASRKTGSYEQYF
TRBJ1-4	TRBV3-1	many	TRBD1	TGTGCCAGCAGCCAAGGACAGGGGCACGAAAAACTGTTTTTT	CASSQGQGHEKLFF
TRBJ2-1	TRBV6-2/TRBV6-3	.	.	TGTGCCAGCAAACGAGCGACAATCTACAATGAGCAGTTCTTC	CASKRATIYNEQFF
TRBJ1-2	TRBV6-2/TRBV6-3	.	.	TGTGCCAGCAGTCCCCGTGGAGGGGAGACTATGTATGGCTACACCTTC	CASSPRGGETMYGYTF
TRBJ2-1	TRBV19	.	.	TGTGCCAGTAGTTCAGCCCCGGGGGCCTACAATGAGCAGTTCTTC	CASSSAPGAYNEQFF
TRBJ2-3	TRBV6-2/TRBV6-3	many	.	TGTGCCAGTGGGCTCTTTCCGGGGGCCGTGGATACGCAGTATTTT	CASGLFPGAVDTQYF
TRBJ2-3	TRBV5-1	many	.	TGCGCCAGCAGCCCTAAGGGTGGCACAGATACGCAGTATTTT	CASSPKGGTDTQYF
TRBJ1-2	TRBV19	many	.	TGTGCCAGTAGTATCGCTGAGAACTATGGCTACACCTTC	CASSIAENYGYTF
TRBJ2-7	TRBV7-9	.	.	TGTGCCAGCAGCCGGGCGGAGTTGGGGGAGCAGTACTTC	CASSRAELGEQYF
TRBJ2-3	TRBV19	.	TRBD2	TGTTCCAGTAGTCGTACTAGCGGGACCACAGATACGCAGTATTTT	CSSSRTSGTTDTQYF
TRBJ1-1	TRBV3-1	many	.	TGTGCCAGCAGCCAAGATCTGCCCGGACACCCTGAAGCTTTCTTT	CASSQDLPGHPEAFF
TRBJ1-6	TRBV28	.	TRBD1	TGTGCCAGCAGCCCGGGGGACAGTGGGGCGTATAATTCACCCCTCCACTTT	CASSPGDSGAYNSPLHF
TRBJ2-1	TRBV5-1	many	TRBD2	TGCGCCAGCAGCTCGTTAGCGGGGGGGCAGTCCTACAATGAGCAGTTCTTC	CASSSLAGGQSYNEQFF
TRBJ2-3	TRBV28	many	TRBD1	TGTGCCAGCAGTCCTCCGACAGGGGTATCTACAGATACGCAGTATTTT	CASSPPTGVSTDTQYF
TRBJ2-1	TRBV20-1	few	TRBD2	TGCAGTGCCAGCCCCTTAGCGGGGAGTCCCTTCAGCTCCTACAATGAGCAGTTCTTC	CSASPLAGSPFSSYNEQFF
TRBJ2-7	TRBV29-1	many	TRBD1	TGCAGCGCCGCGGGACAGGGGGACTACGAGCAGTACTTC	CSAAGQGDYEQYF
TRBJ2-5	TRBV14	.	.	TGTGCCAGCAGCCACGGTCGATCCCACCGAGAGACCCAGTACTTC	CASSHGRSHRETQYF
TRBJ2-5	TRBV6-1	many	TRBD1	TGTGCCAGCAGTCAACTAGACAGGGCAGGCGAGACCCAGTACTTC	CASSQLDRAGETQYF
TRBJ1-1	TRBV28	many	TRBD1	TGTGCCAGCAATTACAGGGGGCGGGGTGGTACTGAAGCTTTCTTT	CASNYRGRGGTEAFF
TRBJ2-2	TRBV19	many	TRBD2	TGTGCCAGTAGTTGGCTAGCGGGCACCGGGGAGCTGTTTTTT	CASSWLAGTGELFF
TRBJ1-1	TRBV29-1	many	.	TGCAGCGTTGAAGATCACACTGAAGCTTTCTTT	CSVEDHTEAFF
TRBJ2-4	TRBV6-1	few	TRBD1	TGTGCCAGCAGTGAACCCCCGGGACAGGGGACAAACATTCAGTACTTC	CASSEPPGQGTNIQYF
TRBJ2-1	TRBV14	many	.	TGTGCCAGCAGCCAAGATTTAGTTTCCAATGAGCAGTTCTTC	CASSQDLVSNEQFF
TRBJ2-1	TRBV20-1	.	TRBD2	TGCAGTGCTAGCGGAGGCGCGACTAGCGGGAGTAAAGTTGAGCAGTTCTTC	CSASGGATSGSKVEQFF
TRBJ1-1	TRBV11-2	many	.	TGTGCCAGCAGCTTATCCTGGGGGAGTATCACTGAAGCTTTCTTT	CASSLSWGSITEAFF
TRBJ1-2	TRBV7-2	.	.	TGTGTCAGCAGCCCCCAGGTGGCGGGGTGCTACACCTTC	CVSSPQVAGCYTF
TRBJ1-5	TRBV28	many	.	TGTGCCAGCAGTTTAATGGGGCATAGCAATCAGCCCCAGCATTTT	CASSLMGHSNQPQHF